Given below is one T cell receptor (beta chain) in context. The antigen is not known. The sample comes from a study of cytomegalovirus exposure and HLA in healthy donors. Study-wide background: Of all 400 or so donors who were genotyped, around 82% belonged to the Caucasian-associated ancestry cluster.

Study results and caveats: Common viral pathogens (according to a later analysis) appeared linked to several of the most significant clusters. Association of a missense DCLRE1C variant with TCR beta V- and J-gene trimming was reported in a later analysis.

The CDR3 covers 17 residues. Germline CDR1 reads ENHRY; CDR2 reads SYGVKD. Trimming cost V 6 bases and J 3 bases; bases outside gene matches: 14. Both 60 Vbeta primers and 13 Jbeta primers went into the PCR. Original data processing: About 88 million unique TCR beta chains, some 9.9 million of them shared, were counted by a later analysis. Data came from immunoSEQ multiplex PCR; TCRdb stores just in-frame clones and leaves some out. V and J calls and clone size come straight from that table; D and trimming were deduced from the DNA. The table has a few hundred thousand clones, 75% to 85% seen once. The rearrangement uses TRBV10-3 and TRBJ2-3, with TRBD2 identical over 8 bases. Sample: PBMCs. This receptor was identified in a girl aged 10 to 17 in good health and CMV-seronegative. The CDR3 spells CAISDWIGAGVTDTQYF. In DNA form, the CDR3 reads TGTGCCATCAGCGATTGGATAGGAGCGGGAGTAACAGATACGCAGTATTTT.